Below are 7 T cell receptor beta chains sequenced from a single sample in a study of identifying expanded T cells in peripheral blood. Clones were sequenced by immunoSEQ multiplex PCR, and TCRdb holds only the in-frame ones, with some missing. Of fewer than 130,000 clones listed, 85% to 90% are singletons. The sample taken for sequencing was blood. These TCRs come from a person aged 18 to 69 in good health.

The chain recombines TRBV6-5 with TRBJ1-1; the D is unclear. V gave up 2 bases and J gave up 6 bases, with 7 bases separating them. The germline V gene encodes CDR1 MNHEY and CDR2 SVGAGI. The CDR3 length is 12 residues. CDR3 nucleotide sequence: TGTGCCAGCAGTTACCGTGGATCTGAAGCTTTCTTT. This gives the protein CASSYRGSEAFF.

This chain uses TRBV13 with TRBJ1-3; D is perhaps TRBD1 (5 bases). CDR1 is PRHDT and CDR2 is FYEKMQ in the germline V gene (reference sequence). The CDR3 covers 15 residues. Deletions cut 7 bases from V and 0 bases from J, with 13 bases between. CDR3 DNA: TGTGCCAGCACCTCGGGGCTGCTCTCTGGAAACACCATATATTTT. The encoded protein is CASTSGLLSGNTIYF. The variable domain in full, completed from reference TRBV13 and TRBJ1-3, reads AAGVIQSPRHLIKEKRETATLKCYPIPRHDTVYWYQQGPGQDPQFLISFYEKMQSDKGSIPDRFSAQQFSDYHSELNMSSLELGDSALYFCASTSGLLSGNTIYFGEGSWLTVV.

The chain is built from TRBV30 and TRBJ2-7; possible D gene TRBD2, 5 bases. This CDR3 contains 11 residues. Trimming shortened V by 3 bases and J by 2 bases, and 5 bases separated the two germline ends. Germline V CDR1 and CDR2: GTSNPN, SVGIG (reference sequence). The CDR3 sequence: CAWRRAYEQYF. As DNA, the CDR3 is TGTGCCTGGAGGCGGGCCTACGAGCAGTACTTC.

The rearrangement links TRBV6-5 to TRBJ1-1, with D unresolved. V gave up 0 bases and J gave up 0 bases, with 8 bases separating them. The CDR3 has 15 residues. Looked up from germline, CDR1 is MNHEY and CDR2 is SVGAGI. CDR3 DNA sequence: TGTGCCAGCAGTTACTCGTGGCACCTGAACACTGAAGCTTTCTTT. This gives the protein CASSYSWHLNTEAFF.

The gene calls are TRBV7-2 and TRBJ2-7; TRBD2 is a possible D gene (7 bases). The germline gives CDR1 SGHTA, CDR2 FQGNSA. The CDR3 consists of 13 residues. V was trimmed by 8 bases and J by 7 bases, leaving 18 bases between them. The CDR3 coding sequence is TGTGCCAGCGGGGAGGGCCAGGGGAGAGAGCAGTACTTC. It specifies CASGEGQGREQYF.

The V call is TRBV9, the J call TRBJ1-6; D is possibly TRBD1 (5 bases). The germline CDR1 and CDR2 sequences are SGDLS and YYNGEE. Trimming cost V 1 base and J 7 bases, with 9 bases left between them. This CDR3 is 14 amino acids long. The DNA for the CDR3 is TGTGCCAGCAGCGTAACGGGGGGGAATTCACCCCTCCACTTT. It translates to CASSVTGGNSPLHF.

The rearrangement links TRBV19 to TRBJ1-4; TRBD1 aligns across 9 bases. The CDR3 has 19 residues. J lost 0 bases, V lost 4 bases, and 12 bases had no gene match. The V gene's germline CDR1 is LNHDA and CDR2 SQIVND (reference sequence). CDR3 in amino acids: CASSSSGTGLYATNEKLFF. The CDR3 region has the DNA TGTGCCAGTAGTAGTTCCGGGACAGGGCTTTACGCAACTAATGAAAAACTGTTTTTT.